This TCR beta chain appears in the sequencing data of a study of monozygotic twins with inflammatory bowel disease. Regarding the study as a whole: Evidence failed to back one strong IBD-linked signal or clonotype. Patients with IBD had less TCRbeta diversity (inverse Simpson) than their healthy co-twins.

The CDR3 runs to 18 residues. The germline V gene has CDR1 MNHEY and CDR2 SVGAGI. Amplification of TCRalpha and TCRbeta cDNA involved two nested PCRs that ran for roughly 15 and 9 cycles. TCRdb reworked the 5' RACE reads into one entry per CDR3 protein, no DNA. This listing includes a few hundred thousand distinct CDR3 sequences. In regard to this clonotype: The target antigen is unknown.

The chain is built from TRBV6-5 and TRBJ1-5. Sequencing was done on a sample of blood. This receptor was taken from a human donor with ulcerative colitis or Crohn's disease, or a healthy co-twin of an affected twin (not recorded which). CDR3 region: CASSFLSGNGGSNQPQHF.